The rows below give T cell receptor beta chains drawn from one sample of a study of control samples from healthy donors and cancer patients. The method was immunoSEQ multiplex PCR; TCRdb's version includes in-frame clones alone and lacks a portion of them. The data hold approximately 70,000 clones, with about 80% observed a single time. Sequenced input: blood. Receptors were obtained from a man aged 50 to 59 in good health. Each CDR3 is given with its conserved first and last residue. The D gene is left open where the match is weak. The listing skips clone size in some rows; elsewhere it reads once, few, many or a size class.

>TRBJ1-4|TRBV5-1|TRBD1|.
TGCGCCAGCAGCTTACAGGGGAGGGGTGAAAAACTGTTTTTT
CASSLQGRGEKLFF
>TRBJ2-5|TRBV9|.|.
TGTGCCAGCAGCGTCAGGGGCGAGGGAATCCAAGAGACCCAGTACTTC
CASSVRGEGIQETQYF
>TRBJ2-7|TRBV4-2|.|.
TGTGCCAGCAGCCAAGAAAAACGAGGCGAGCAGTACTTC
CASSQEKRGEQYF
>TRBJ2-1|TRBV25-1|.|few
TGTGCCAGCAGTGATGTAACCTACAATGAGCAGTTCTTC
CASSDVTYNEQFF
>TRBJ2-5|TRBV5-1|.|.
TGCGCCAGCAGCTTGGATCTTGGTGAGGAGACCCAGTACTTC
CASSLDLGEETQYF
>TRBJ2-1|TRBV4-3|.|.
TGCGCCAGCAGCCAAGATTACGGGGGTTCCTACAATGAGCAGTTCTTC
CASSQDYGGSYNEQFF
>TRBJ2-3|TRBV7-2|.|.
TGTGCCAGCAGCCCCCCCCCAGTAGCAGATACGCAGTATTTT
CASSPPPVADTQYF
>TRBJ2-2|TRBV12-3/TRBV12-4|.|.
TGTGCCAGCAGTTTACTGGTTACCGGGGAGCTGTTTTTT
CASSLLVTGELFF
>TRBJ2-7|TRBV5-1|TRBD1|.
TGCGCCAGCAGCTGGACGGGACAGGGACGTGAGGATCAGTACTTC
CASSWTGQGREDQYF
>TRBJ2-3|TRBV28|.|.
TGTGCCAGCAGTTTCCATCATACGCAGTATTTT
CASSFHHTQYF
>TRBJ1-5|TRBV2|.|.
TGTGCCAGCAGTGACAGGGTTAGCAATCAGCCCCAGCATTTT
CASSDRVSNQPQHF
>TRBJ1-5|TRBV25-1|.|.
TGTGCCAGCAGTGGACAGGAGTCAGGAGCGTATAGCAATCAGCCCCAGCATTTT
CASSGQESGAYSNQPQHF
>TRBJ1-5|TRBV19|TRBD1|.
TGTGCCACCCTCAGCCAGGGGGGTCAGCCCCAGCATTTT
CATLSQGGQPQHF
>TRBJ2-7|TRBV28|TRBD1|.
TGTGCCAGCAGTACGGGACAGCCCTACGAGCAGTACTTC
CASSTGQPYEQYF
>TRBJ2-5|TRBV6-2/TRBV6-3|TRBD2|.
TGTGCCAGCAGCCTCCTGACTAGCGGGAAGGAGACCCAGTACTTC
CASSLLTSGKETQYF
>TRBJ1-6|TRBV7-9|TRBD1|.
TGTGCCAGCAGCCCGTATTCCGGGACAGGGGGGGGTTCACCCCTCCACTTT
CASSPYSGTGGGSPLHF
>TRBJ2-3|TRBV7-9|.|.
TGTGCCAGCAGCTTAGTCCGCCAGGATTCCGATACGCAGTATTTT
CASSLVRQDSDTQYF
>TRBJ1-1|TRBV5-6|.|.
TGTGCCAGCAGCGAGCTCCCGAACACTGAAGCTTTCTTT
CASSELPNTEAFF
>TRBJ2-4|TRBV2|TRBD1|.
TGTGCCAGCAATCTAGTAGTCGGGACAGGGATAGCCATTCAGTACTTC
CASNLVVGTGIAIQYF
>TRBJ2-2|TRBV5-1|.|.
TGCGCCAGCAGCTCAACACGACAGAACACCGGGGAGCTGTTTTTT
CASSSTRQNTGELFF
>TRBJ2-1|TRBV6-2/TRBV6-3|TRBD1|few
TGTGCCAGCAGTTACTCGGGACAGGGGAATGAGCAGTTCTTC
CASSYSGQGNEQFF
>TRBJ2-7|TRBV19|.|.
TGTGCCAGTAGTACCCAGGGGTCCGAGCAGTACTTC
CASSTQGSEQYF
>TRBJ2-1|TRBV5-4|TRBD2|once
TGTGCCAGCAGCAGTAGGACTAGCAGGGAGGCATACAATGAGCAGTTCTTC
CASSSRTSREAYNEQFF
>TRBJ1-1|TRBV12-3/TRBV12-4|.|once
TGTGCCAGCAGATACAGGGAGGGCACTGAAGCTTTCTTT
CASRYREGTEAFF
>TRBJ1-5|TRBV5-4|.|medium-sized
TGTGCCAGCCGAAACGGGATAGATAGCAATCAGCCCCAGCATTTT
CASRNGIDSNQPQHF
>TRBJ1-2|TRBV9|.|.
TGTGCCAGCAGCCCTCAACTGGGGGACGCAAGCTATGGCTACACCTTC
CASSPQLGDASYGYTF
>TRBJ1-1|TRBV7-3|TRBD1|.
TGTGCCAGCAGCCCCGACAGGGGGAGCACTGAAGCTTTCTTT
CASSPDRGSTEAFF
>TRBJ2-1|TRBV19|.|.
TGTGCCAGTAGTACGCACAATGAGCAGTTCTTC
CASSTHNEQFF
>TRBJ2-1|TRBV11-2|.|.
TGTGCCAGCAGCTTAGAAGGCAGGCCTGACAATGAGCAGTTCTTC
CASSLEGRPDNEQFF
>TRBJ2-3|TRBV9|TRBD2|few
TGTGCCAGCATCCGGGGGGTTTCTAGCACAGATACGCAGTATTTT
CASIRGVSSTDTQYF
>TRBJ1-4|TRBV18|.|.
TGTGCCAGCTCACCACCCCAGGGTGTAACTAATGAAAAACTGTTTTTT
CASSPPQGVTNEKLFF
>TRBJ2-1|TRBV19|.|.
TGTGCCAGTAGACCCTGGGGGGCCTACAATGAGCAGTTCTTC
CASRPWGAYNEQFF
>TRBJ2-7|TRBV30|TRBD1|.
TGTGCCTGGACCGCGGACAGGGGGGCGTACGAGCAGTACTTC
CAWTADRGAYEQYF
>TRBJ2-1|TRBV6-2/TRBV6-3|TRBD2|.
TGTGCCAGCAGTTCCCAAAGCGGGATGGACTACAATGAGCAGTTCTTC
CASSSQSGMDYNEQFF
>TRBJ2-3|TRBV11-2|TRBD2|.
TGTGCCAGCAGCTTAGATCCCAGCGGGAGTTTCACAGATACGCAGTATTTT
CASSLDPSGSFTDTQYF
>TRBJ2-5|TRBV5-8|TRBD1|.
TGTGCCAGCAGCTTCGGGACAGGGGGCTTTGGAGAGACCCAGTACTTC
CASSFGTGGFGETQYF
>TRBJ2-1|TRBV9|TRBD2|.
TGTGCCAGCAGCGTAGGCGGGGGAAGGTACAATGAGCAGTTCTTC
CASSVGGGRYNEQFF
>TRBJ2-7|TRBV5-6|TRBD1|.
TGTGCCAGCAGCTTGTTGGGTATGACAGGGAGCTCCTACGAGCAGTACTTC
CASSLLGMTGSSYEQYF
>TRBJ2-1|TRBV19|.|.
TGTGCCAGTAGTATTAGGGCGGGGCAGGGGTACAATGAGCAGTTCTTC
CASSIRAGQGYNEQFF
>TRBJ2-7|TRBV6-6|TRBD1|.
TGTGCCAGCAGTTACCCTCTAGGACAGGGGGGCGAGCAGTACTTC
CASSYPLGQGGEQYF
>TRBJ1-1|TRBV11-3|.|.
TGTGCCAGCAGCTGGTCGGACCGGCCGGTAGCTTTCTTT
CASSWSDRPVAFF
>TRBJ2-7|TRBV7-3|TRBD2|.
TGTGCCAGCAGCTTACGGGGGGCCTACGAGCAGTACTTC
CASSLRGAYEQYF
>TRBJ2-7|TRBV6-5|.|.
TGTGCCAGCAGTCCTACAAGGGGGGAGCAGTACTTC
CASSPTRGEQYF
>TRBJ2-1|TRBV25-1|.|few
TGTGCCAGCGGCTCAGGATTAGCCTACAATGAGCAGTTCTTC
CASGSGLAYNEQFF
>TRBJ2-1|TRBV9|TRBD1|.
TGTGCCAGCAGCGTAGAGTTGACAGGGAAGAACAATGAGCAGTTCTTC
CASSVELTGKNNEQFF
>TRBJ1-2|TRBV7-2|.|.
TGTGCCAGCAGCTTAGAGGCTTCCACGCTTAACTATGGCTACACCTTC
CASSLEASTLNYGYTF